One and the same sample provided the 9 T cell receptor beta chains below, sequenced in a study of Graves' ophthalmopathy and Graves' hyperthyroidism. The authors amplified TCR beta CDR3 regions from RNA transcripts. First-round RT-PCR relied on HTBI primers, and a second-round multiplex PCR came next. From the multiplex PCR reads, TCRdb called clonotypes with MiXCR, one entry per CDR3 protein. The sample has hundreds of thousands of distinct CDR3 sequences; around 40% are singletons. Sequencing was done on a sample of peripheral blood. These receptors all stem from an adult man with Graves' ophthalmopathy.

Points on this clonotype: This CDR3 is missing its conserved last phenylalanine or tryptophan, likely due to a read error. This chain joins TRBV2 and TRBJ1-1, with D tentatively TRBD1 (5 bases). V lost 5 bases and J 5 bases, leaving 9 bases between the germline ends. This CDR3 spans 12 amino acids. In germline, CDR1 is SNHLY, CDR2 FYNNEI. Here the CDR3 reads CASSLSGTEAFS. In nucleotides, the CDR3 is TGTGCCAGCAGTCTCTCAGGGACTGAAGCTTTCTCC.

The rearrangement uses TRBV20-1 and TRBJ2-3; D possibly corresponds to TRBD1 (7 bases). Trimming cost V 5 bases and J 3 bases, with 12 bases left between them. The CDR3 spans 13 residues. Germline V lookup: CDR1 DFQATT, CDR2 SNEGSKA (reference sequence). Written as DNA, the CDR3 is TGCAGTGCTGACGCGGGACAGACAGATACGCAGTATTTT. It encodes CSADAGQTDTQYF.

The chain employs TRBV25-1 and TRBJ2-2; TRBD2 agrees at 10 bases. This CDR3 region has 14 residues. The germline V gene encodes CDR1 MGHDK and CDR2 SYGVNS. The V segment lost 5 bases and the J segment 8 bases; nucleotides outside the gene matches: 5. CDR3 DNA: TGTGCCAGCAGTAGCGGGAGGGATGTGGGGGAGCTGTTTTTT. Encoded protein: CASSSGRDVGELFF.

This chain links TRBV7-9 with TRBJ1-2; D not resolved. CDR1 is SEHNR and CDR2 is FQNEAQ in the germline V gene (reference sequence). Trimming cost V 5 bases and J 13 bases, with 23 bases left between them. The CDR3 has 14 residues. The CDR3 sequence is CASSPRTALPTFTF. The CDR3 DNA sequence: TGTGCCAGCAGCCCGCGGACCGCGCTCCCTACTTTCACCTTC. The whole variable domain, filled in from reference TRBV7-9 and TRBJ1-2, reads DTGVSQNPRHKITKRGQNVTFRCDPISEHNRLYWYRQTLGQGPEFLTYFQNEAQLEKSRLLSDRFSAERPKGSFSTLEIQRTEQGDSAMYLCASSPRTALPTFTFGSGTRLTVV.

The chain uses TRBV7-9 and TRBJ1-1; D possibly corresponds to TRBD1 (6 bases). Per germline, CDR1 SEHNR and CDR2 FQNEAQ (reference sequence). The CDR3 has 14 residues. V dropped 5 bases and J dropped 4 bases, with 14 bases sitting between them. CDR3 in DNA: TGTGCCAGCAGCAAAGGGGGTGCCGGCACTGAAGCTTTCTTT. Protein sequence: CASSKGGAGTEAFF.

The chain recombines TRBV7-2 with TRBJ1-1; 7 bases map to TRBD1. Germline CDR1 SGHTA, CDR2 FQGNSA. The CDR3 sequence is 15 residues long. J lost 7 bases, V lost 1 base, and 9 bases had no gene match. CDR3 DNA: TGTGCCAGCAGCTTAGATCTGAGTCGGGACAGTGAAGCTTTCTTT. Amino acid sequence: CASSLDLSRDSEAFF.

This sequence joins TRBV7-9 and TRBJ1-4, with TRBD1 matching 9 bases. CDR1 and CDR2 (germline): SEHNR, FQNEAQ (reference sequence). This CDR3 region has 17 residues. The J segment lost 4 bases and the V segment lost 5 bases, leaving 11 bases of the junction unmatched. The chain's CDR3 is CASSPRPGQGSNEKLFF. Here the CDR3 DNA reads TGTGCCAGCAGCCCTCGACCGGGACAGGGTAGTAATGAAAAACTGTTTTTT.

V and J are TRBV19 and TRBJ2-5; 15 nucleotides line up with TRBD2. The length of the CDR3 is 15 residues. Germline V gives CDR1 LNHDA, CDR2 SQIVND (reference sequence). J gave up 11 bases and V 3 bases, and 7 bases lay outside the gene matches. CDR3: CASSIPGLAGGPQYF. The DNA of the CDR3 is TGTGCCAGTAGTATCCCGGGACTAGCGGGAGGCCCTCAGTACTTC. Full variable domain (missing parts from reference TRBV19 and TRBJ2-5): DGGITQSPKYLFRKEGQNVTLSCEQNLNHDAMYWYRQDPGQGLRLIYYSQIVNDFQKGDIAEGYSVSREKKESFPLTVTSAQKNPTAFYLCASSIPGLAGGPQYFGPGTRLLVL.

Points on this clonotype: One junction end disagrees with the germline gene, perhaps due to a read error. This chain connects TRBV10-3 to TRBJ2-7, with 8 bases lining up with TRBD1. The CDR3 spans 15 residues. Per germline, CDR1 ENHRY and CDR2 SYGVKD. Here the CDR3 reads CASSSPGTGVYEQYF. The CDR3 bases are TGTGCCAGCAGTTCCCCCGGGACAGGAGTCTACGAGCAGTACTTC.